This T cell receptor (beta chain) was recovered during a study of T cell repertoires in cytomegalovirus infection. Findings and caveats of the study: Dominating the ex vivo response were HLA-C-restricted CMV-specific TCR beta clonotypes.

Trimming shortened V by 5 bases and J by 1 base, and 14 bases separated the two germline ends. CDR1 SGHVS and CDR2 FNYEAQ come from the germline V gene. This CDR3 is built from 15 residues. This clonotype appeared a few times. Its matching antigen is unknown. Each CDR3 protein gets one entry after TCRdb re-called the reads with MiXCR. The table shows 400,000 or so distinct CDR3 sequences, with roughly 30% occurring only once. V is TRBV7-6 and J is TRBJ1-1; D not resolved. Sequenced material: PBMCs. The origin of this receptor is a human donor in good health (CMV status not recorded). Some clones in this sample may be carry-over from other donors' samples. CDR3 DNA: TGTGCCAGCAGCCCCAACGTACAGAGGAACACTGAAGCTTTCTTT. Amino acids: CASSPNVQRNTEAFF.